These 30 T cell receptor beta chains were all obtained from the same sample, sequenced in a study of T-cell reconstitution after alpha-beta-depleted transplantation in children. These receptors' antigens are unknown. Study results and limitations: When one year had passed after transplant, most T-cell counts and diversity came from newly produced T cells.

Library preparation (for TCRbeta) was performed with unique molecular identifiers. One entry per CDR3 protein, called by TCRdb with MiXCR from the PCR reads. The data show about 300,000 distinct CDR3 sequences, less than 9.5% seen once. The sample was peripheral blood, taken 360 days after TCRalphabeta/CD19-depleted stem cell transplant. The source is a female patient aged 2-9 years who had a stem cell transplant for Fanconi anemia, so the T cells may come from the graft donor.

At least ten counts were recorded for this clonotype. This rearrangement joins TRBV4-2 to TRBJ2-7; 10 bases are a match to TRBD2. After removal of 4 bases from V and 4 bases from J, the junction contained 10 bases not matched to a gene. Germline V gene data show CDR1 as LGHNA and CDR2 as YNFKEQ. CDR3 size: 16 residues. In DNA form, the CDR3 reads TGTGCCAGCAGCCCAGTCTTGGCTAGCGGGGGATACGAGCAGTACTTC. Its protein product is CASSPVLASGGYEQYF.

This clonotype occurred many times. The chain joins TRBV5-1 to TRBJ2-3; 11 bases agree with TRBD2. After removal of 0 bases from V and 5 bases from J, the junction contained 8 bases not matched to a gene. The germline gives CDR1 SGHRS, CDR2 YFSETQ. The CDR3 spans 17 residues. CDR3 in amino acids: CASSLVRLAGGIDTQYF. As DNA, the CDR3 is TGCGCCAGCAGCTTGGTAAGGCTAGCGGGAGGTATAGATACGCAGTATTTT.

This clonotype was counted at least ten times. The chain joins TRBV28 to TRBJ2-3; 14 nucleotides align to TRBD2. The CDR3 extends over 18 amino acids. Trimming removed 5 bases from V and 5 bases from J; junction bases left unmatched: 12. CDR1 and CDR2 (germline): MDHEN, SYDVKM. CDR3 in DNA: TGTGCCAGCAGTCACCAAACGGGACTAGCGGGGGCGGGAGATACGCAGTATTTT. Residues: CASSHQTGLAGAGDTQYF.

This clonotype was found many times. The chain uses TRBV5-1 and TRBJ1-2, with D unclear. V lost 1 base and J 3 bases, leaving 10 bases between the germline ends. Germline V gene data show CDR1 as SGHRS and CDR2 as YFSETQ. This CDR3 comprises 14 residues. CDR3 amino acids: CASSLLLGDYGYTF. CDR3 nucleotide sequence: TGCGCCAGCAGCTTGCTTCTGGGAGACTATGGCTACACCTTC.

This clonotype showed up many times. The rearrangement links TRBV7-2 to TRBJ2-6, with TRBD2 as a possible D gene (6 bases). Trimming stripped 2 bases from V and 0 bases from J, with 14 bases between. This CDR3 has 18 amino acids. Germline CDR1 SGHTA, CDR2 FQGNSA. CDR3 sequence (DNA): TGTGCCAGCAGCTTATCGGGGGATCCGACCTCTGGGGCCAACGTCCTGACTTTC. It is translated as CASSLSGDPTSGANVLTF.

This clonotype was counted ten times or more. The genes are TRBV29-1 and TRBJ2-7; 7 positions agree with TRBD1. Per germline, CDR1 SQVTM and CDR2 ANQGSEA. The CDR3 loop spans 13 amino acids. V lost 7 bases, J lost 0 bases, and 6 bases stayed unmatched. DNA of the CDR3: TGCAGCGCAGGGACAGATTCCTCCTACGAGCAGTACTTC. This translates into CSAGTDSSYEQYF.

At least ten counts were recorded for this clonotype. The gene calls are TRBV14 and TRBJ2-2; possibly TRBD2 for D (5 bases). This CDR3 region has 18 residues. Trimming stripped 0 bases from V and 0 bases from J, with 14 bases between. Germline CDR1 and CDR2: SGHDN and FVKESK. CDR3 loop: CASSQDLRTDANTGELFF. The CDR3 region has the DNA TGTGCCAGCAGCCAAGATCTTCGGACTGATGCGAACACCGGGGAGCTGTTTTTT.

There are many counts of this clonotype. This chain uses TRBV20-1 with TRBJ2-7; either TRBD1 or TRBD2 may supply D (5 bases each). Per germline, CDR1 DFQATT and CDR2 SNEGSKA (reference sequence). V lost 1 base and J 4 bases, leaving 14 bases between the germline ends. CDR3 length equals 14 residues. CDR3 loop: CSARVRGKDYEQYF. In DNA, the CDR3 is TGCAGTGCTAGAGTGAGGGGCAAGGATTACGAGCAGTACTTC.

The V and J genes are TRBV3-1 and TRBJ2-5, with 8 bases fitting TRBD2. The CDR3 spans 16 residues. V was clipped by 1 base and J by 0 bases; unmatched bases: 4. Germline CDR1 LGHDT, CDR2 YNNKEL (reference sequence). The CDR3 loop is CASSQVAGGDQETQYF. The CDR3 nucleotides are TGTGCCAGCAGCCAAGTGGCGGGGGGTGACCAAGAGACCCAGTACTTC.

This clonotype was detected ten times or more. J is TRBJ1-1 and V is TRBV5-1; TRBD1 agrees at 7 bases. With V trimmed by 0 bases and J by 3 bases, 5 bases remained unmatched. This CDR3 region has 15 residues. CDR1 and CDR2 (germline): SGHRS, YFSETQ. CDR3: CASSLGEGAHTEAFF. CDR3 DNA sequence: TGCGCCAGCAGCTTGGGAGAGGGGGCGCACACTGAAGCTTTCTTT.

In its sample, this clonotype was seen a few times. The chain couples TRBV7-2 to TRBJ2-5, with D possibly being TRBD1 (5 bases). The V end lost 6 bases, the J end lost 1 base, and 9 bases lay between the germline ends. Germline V gives CDR1 SGHTA, CDR2 FQGNSA. The CDR3 runs to 13 residues. The CDR3 DNA sequence: TGTGCCAGCAGTTGGACAACCCAAGAGACCCAGTACTTC. It encodes CASSWTTQETQYF.

As concerns this clonotype: This may be a read error: a much more frequent sequence differs by one nucleotide. J is TRBJ2-5 and V is TRBV29-1, with D possibly being TRBD1 (6 bases). The ends were cut back, 5 bases at V and 3 bases at J, with 16 bases in the middle. Per germline, CDR1 SQVTM and CDR2 ANQGSEA. CDR3 length: 14 residues. This chain's CDR3 is CSVLAGQYKETQYF. CDR3 nucleotides: TGCAGCGTTCTGGCAGGACAGTACAAAGAGACCCAGTACTTC.

This clonotype was counted a few times. The V call is TRBV4-1, the J call TRBJ2-1, with D possibly being TRBD1 or TRBD2 (5 bases each). CDR1 is MGHRA, CDR2 YSYEKL, per germline. The CDR3 runs to 14 residues. Trimming cost V 1 base and J 7 bases, with 11 bases left between them. This CDR3 reads CASSQVGEFNEQFF. The CDR3 coding sequence is TGCGCCAGCAGCCAAGTGGGGGAGTTTAATGAGCAGTTCTTC.

This clonotype was recorded a few times. V gene TRBV7-3 combines with J gene TRBJ2-1; 10 bases are a match to TRBD2. Germline-derived CDR1 and CDR2 are SGHTA and FQGTGA. The V segment lost 2 bases and the J segment 5 bases; nucleotides outside the gene matches: 3. The CDR3 has 15 amino acids. The CDR3 DNA reads as TGTGCCAGCAGCTTATTACTAGCGGGGCACAATGAGCAGTTCTTC. It codes for CASSLLLAGHNEQFF. Full variable domain (rest looked up from reference TRBV7-3 and TRBJ2-1): GAGVSQTPSNKVTEKGKYVELRCDPISGHTALYWYRQSLGQGPEFLIYFQGTGAADDSGLPNDRFFAVRPEGSVSTLKIQRTERGDSAVYLCASSLLLAGHNEQFFGPGTRLTVL.

This clonotype was picked up a small number of times. This chain connects TRBV4-2 to TRBJ2-4; D gene unclear. Germline loops: CDR1 LGHNA, CDR2 YNFKEQ. The V and J ends lost 0 bases and 0 bases respectively, with 12 bases between them. This CDR3 has 17 amino acids. The CDR3 loop reads CASSQDGRILAKNIQYF. DNA for the CDR3: TGTGCCAGCAGCCAAGATGGGCGGATACTAGCCAAAAACATTCAGTACTTC.

This clonotype was seen only a few times. V and J are TRBV6-2 or TRBV6-3 and TRBJ1-3; maybe TRBD1 (5 bases). The germline V gene encodes CDR1 MNHEY and CDR2 SVGEGT. Trimming removed 8 bases at V and 3 bases at J, with 8 bases between. The length of the CDR3 is 12 residues. The CDR3 DNA is TGTGCCAGCCGACAGATTGGAAACACCATATATTTT. It translates to CASRQIGNTIYF.

CDR3: CASSLREALAGGPSTGELFF. CDR3 in DNA: TGCGCCAGCAGCTTAAGGGAGGCGCTAGCGGGGGGGCCGAGTACCGGGGAGCTGTTTTTT. This sequence joins TRBV5-1 and TRBJ2-2; 12 positions agree with TRBD2. Germline V CDR1 and CDR2: SGHRS, YFSETQ. The CDR3 is made up of 20 amino acids. The V and J ends lost 2 bases and 5 bases, in that order; junction bases with no gene match: 16.

CDR3 in amino acids: CASSSSIGDEQFF. The CDR3 DNA follows: TGTGCCAGCAGCTCCTCAATAGGAGATGAGCAGTTCTTC. V gene TRBV5-5 combines with J gene TRBJ2-1; D gene ambiguous. CDR3 length: 13 residues. Trimming took off 3 bases at V and 8 bases at J, with 12 bases between the two ends. Germline assignment: CDR1 SGHKS and CDR2 YYEKEE (reference sequence).

In its sample, this clonotype was seen many times. The chain couples TRBV7-7 to TRBJ2-1; 8 bases line up with TRBD2. Losses at the gene ends were 5 bases for V and 8 bases for J; bases not matched to a gene: 8. CDR3 length: 14 amino acids. Looked up from germline, CDR1 is SSHAT and CDR2 is FNYEAQ (reference sequence). The CDR3 sequence is CASSRAGARDEQFF. The CDR3 DNA reads TGTGCCAGCAGCCGAGCGGGGGCACGAGATGAGCAGTTCTTC.

This clonotype was recorded many times. The V and J genes are TRBV5-1 and TRBJ2-1; 10 bases are a match to TRBD2. The CDR3 spans 12 residues. J gave up 13 bases and V 4 bases, and 5 bases lay outside the gene matches. Germline V gives CDR1 SGHRS, CDR2 YFSETQ. CDR3 nucleotides: TGCGCCAGCAGCACCGGACTAGCGGTTCAGTTCTTC. Protein: CASSTGLAVQFF.

This clonotype was detected many times. The CDR3 reads CASSYGFANTGELFF. The CDR3 nucleotides read TGTGCCAGCAGCTACGGGTTCGCGAACACCGGGGAGCTGTTTTTT. This rearrangement joins TRBV7-6 to TRBJ2-2; no definite D call. Germline V gives CDR1 SGHVS, CDR2 FNYEAQ. The CDR3 totals 15 residues. Trimming took 4 bases from V and 0 from J, leaving 9 bases between them.

The CDR3 region is CASSLTPGTGDNQPQHF. CDR3 sequence (DNA): TGTGCCAGCAGCCTAACCCCCGGGACAGGGGACAATCAGCCCCAGCATTTT. This chain joins TRBV28 and TRBJ1-5, with TRBD1 matching over 10 bases. The CDR3 extends over 17 amino acids. V lost 6 bases to trimming and J lost 3 bases; unmatched junction nucleotides: 11. The germline V gene has CDR1 MDHEN and CDR2 SYDVKM.

This clonotype was detected many times. The V and J genes are TRBV7-9 and TRBJ2-3; the match to TRBD1 covers 7 bases. The length of the CDR3 is 17 residues. After removal of 5 bases from V and 1 base from J, the junction contained 12 bases not matched to a gene. Germline V lookup: CDR1 SEHNR, CDR2 FQNEAQ (reference sequence). The DNA for the CDR3 is TGTGCCAGCAGCCCGACGTCGACAGGGCTAGGCACAGATACGCAGTATTTT. It is translated as CASSPTSTGLGTDTQYF.

This sequence joins TRBV13 and TRBJ1-2, with 9 bases that match TRBD1. The CDR3 has 13 amino acids. Germline CDR1 and CDR2: PRHDT and FYEKMQ (reference sequence). The junction had 5 bases not matched to a gene; V was cut back by 5 bases and J by 7 bases. DNA for the CDR3: TGTGCCAGCAGCCCTAGGACAGGGGTTGGCTACACCTTC. This sequence encodes CASSPRTGVGYTF.

This clonotype was counted many times. The chain recombines TRBV28 with TRBJ1-5; possibly TRBD1 for D (6 bases). V lost 3 bases, J lost 5 bases, and 11 bases lay in between. The germline gives CDR1 MDHEN, CDR2 SYDVKM. The CDR3 has 14 residues. CDR3 sequence: CASSLHRDDQPQHF. Here the CDR3 DNA reads TGTGCCAGCAGTTTGCACAGGGACGATCAGCCCCAGCATTTT.

This clonotype occurred a few times. The chain links TRBV4-1 to TRBJ2-4; D unclear. Germline loops: CDR1 MGHRA, CDR2 YSYEKL. With 0 bases removed from V and 4 bases from J, the gap between germline ends came to 7 bases. CDR3 length: 14 residues. The DNA for the CDR3 is TGCGCCAGCAGCCAAGACAGGTTTAAAAACATTCAGTACTTC. Translating gives CASSQDRFKNIQYF.

This clonotype showed up many times. The rearrangement joins TRBV5-5 to TRBJ2-7; D might be TRBD1 (5 bases). V was shortened by 0 bases and J by 3 bases, with 13 bases between the two germline ends. Germline V gene sequence: CDR1 SGHKS, CDR2 YYEKEE (reference sequence). The CDR3 runs 15 residues. CDR3 region: CASSLVGAGIYEQYF. The CDR3 nucleotides are TGTGCCAGCAGCTTGGTAGGGGCAGGGATCTACGAGCAGTACTTC.

This rearrangement joins TRBV5-1 to TRBJ2-7, with D possibly being TRBD1 (5 bases). In germline, CDR1 is SGHRS, CDR2 YFSETQ. The CDR3 spans 17 residues. V was cut by 2 bases and J by 0 bases, with 18 bases left in between. The CDR3 region is CASSFRALPASSYEQYF. CDR3 nucleotide sequence: TGCGCCAGCAGCTTCAGGGCGCTGCCCGCTAGCTCCTACGAGCAGTACTTC.

At least ten counts were recorded for this clonotype. The V call is TRBV7-2, the J call TRBJ1-2; D call uncertain. CDR1 is SGHTA and CDR2 is FQGNSA in the germline V gene. The CDR3 is made up of 13 amino acids. Trimming shortened V by 1 base and J by 5 bases, and 8 bases separated the two germline ends. The DNA of the CDR3 is TGTGCCAGCAGCTTAGACCCGCAGTATGGCTACACCTTC. It specifies CASSLDPQYGYTF.

J is TRBJ1-1 and V is TRBV29-1; 7 bases agree with TRBD1. The length of the CDR3 is 16 residues. J gave up 2 bases and V 3 bases, and 12 bases lay outside the gene matches. Germline CDR1 is SQVTM and CDR2 is ANQGSEA. The CDR3 region is CSVDDIPGTVNTEAFF. The DNA for the CDR3 is TGCAGCGTTGATGATATTCCGGGGACAGTTAACACTGAAGCTTTCTTT.